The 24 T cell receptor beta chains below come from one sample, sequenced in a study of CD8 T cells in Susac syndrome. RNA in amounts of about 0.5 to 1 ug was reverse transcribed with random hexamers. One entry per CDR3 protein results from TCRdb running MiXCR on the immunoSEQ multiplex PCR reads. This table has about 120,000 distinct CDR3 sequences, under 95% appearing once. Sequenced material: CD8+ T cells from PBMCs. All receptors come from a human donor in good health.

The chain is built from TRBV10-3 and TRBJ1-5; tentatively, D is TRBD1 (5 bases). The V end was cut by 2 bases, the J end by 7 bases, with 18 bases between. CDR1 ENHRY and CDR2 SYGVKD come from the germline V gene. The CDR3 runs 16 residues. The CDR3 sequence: CAISEQVQGLKQPQHF. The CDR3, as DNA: TGTGCCATCAGTGAGCAGGTTCAGGGTTTGAAACAGCCCCAGCATTTT.

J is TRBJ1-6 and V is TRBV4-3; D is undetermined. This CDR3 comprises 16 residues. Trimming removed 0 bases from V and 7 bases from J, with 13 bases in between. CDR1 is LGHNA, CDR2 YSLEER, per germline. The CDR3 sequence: CASSQEEAGSNSPLHF. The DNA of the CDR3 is TGCGCCAGCAGCCAAGAGGAGGCCGGATCGAATTCACCCCTCCACTTT.

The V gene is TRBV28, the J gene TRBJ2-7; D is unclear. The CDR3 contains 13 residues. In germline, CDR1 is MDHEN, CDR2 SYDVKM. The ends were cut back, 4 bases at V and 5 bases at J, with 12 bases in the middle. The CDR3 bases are TGTGCCAGCAGTTCGGCATCCCCCCACGAGCAGTACTTC. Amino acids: CASSSASPHEQYF.

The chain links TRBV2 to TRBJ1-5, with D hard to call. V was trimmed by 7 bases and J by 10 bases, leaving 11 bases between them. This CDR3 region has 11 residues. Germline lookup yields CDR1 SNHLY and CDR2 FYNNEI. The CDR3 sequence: CASKEWGPQHF. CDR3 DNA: TGTGCCAGCAAGGAGTGGGGTCCCCAGCATTTT.

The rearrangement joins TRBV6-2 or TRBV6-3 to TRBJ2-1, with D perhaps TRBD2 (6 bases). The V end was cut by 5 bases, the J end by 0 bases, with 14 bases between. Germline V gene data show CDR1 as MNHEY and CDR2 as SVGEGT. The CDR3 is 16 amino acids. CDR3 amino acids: CASSPGSGLSYNEQFF. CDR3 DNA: TGTGCCAGCAGTCCCGGGAGCGGTCTCTCCTACAATGAGCAGTTCTTC.

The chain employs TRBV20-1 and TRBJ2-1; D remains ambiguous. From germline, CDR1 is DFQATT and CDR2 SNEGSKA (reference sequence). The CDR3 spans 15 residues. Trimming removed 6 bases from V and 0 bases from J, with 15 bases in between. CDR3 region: CSAEAAQISYNEQFF. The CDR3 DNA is TGCAGTGCCGAGGCGGCGCAAATCTCCTACAATGAGCAGTTCTTC.

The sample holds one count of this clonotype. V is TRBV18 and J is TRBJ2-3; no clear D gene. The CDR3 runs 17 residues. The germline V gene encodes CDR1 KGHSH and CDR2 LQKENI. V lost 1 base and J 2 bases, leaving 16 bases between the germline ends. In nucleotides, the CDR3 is TGTGCCAGCTCACCACTGCCGGGCAAAGGATTCACAGATACGCAGTATTTT. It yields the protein CASSPLPGKGFTDTQYF.

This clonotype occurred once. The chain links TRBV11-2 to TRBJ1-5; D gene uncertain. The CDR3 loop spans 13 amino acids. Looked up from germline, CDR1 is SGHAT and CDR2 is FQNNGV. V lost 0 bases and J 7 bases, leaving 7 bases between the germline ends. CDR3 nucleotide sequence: TGTGCCAGCAGCTTAGACCCAAGCCAGCCCCAGCATTTT. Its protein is CASSLDPSQPQHF.

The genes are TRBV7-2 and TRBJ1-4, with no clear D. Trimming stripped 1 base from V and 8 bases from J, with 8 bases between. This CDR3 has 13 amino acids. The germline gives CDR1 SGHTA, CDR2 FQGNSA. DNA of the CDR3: TGTGCCAGCAGCTTAGGGGTAATAGAAAAACTGTTTTTT. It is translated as CASSLGVIEKLFF.

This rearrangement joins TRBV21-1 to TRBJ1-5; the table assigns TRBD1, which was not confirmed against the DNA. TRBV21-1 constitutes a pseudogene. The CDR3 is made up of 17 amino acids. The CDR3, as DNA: TGTGCCAGCACCATCCGGGGTCGGGCAGGGGTTTATCAGCCCCAGCATTTT. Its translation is CASTIRGRAGVYQPQHF.

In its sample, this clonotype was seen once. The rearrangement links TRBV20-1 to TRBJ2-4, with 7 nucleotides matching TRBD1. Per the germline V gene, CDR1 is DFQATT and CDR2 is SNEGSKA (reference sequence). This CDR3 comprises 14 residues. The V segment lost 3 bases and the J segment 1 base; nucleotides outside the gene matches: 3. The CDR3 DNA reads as TGCAGTGCTAGGAAGGGGGCGGCCAAAAACATTCAGTACTTC. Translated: CSARKGAAKNIQYF.

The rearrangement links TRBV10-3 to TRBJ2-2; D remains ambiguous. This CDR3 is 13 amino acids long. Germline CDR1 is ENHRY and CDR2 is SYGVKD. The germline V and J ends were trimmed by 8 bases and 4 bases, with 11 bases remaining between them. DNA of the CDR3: TGTGCCATCCATCCGTCGGGCACCGGGGAGCTGTTTTTT. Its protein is CAIHPSGTGELFF.

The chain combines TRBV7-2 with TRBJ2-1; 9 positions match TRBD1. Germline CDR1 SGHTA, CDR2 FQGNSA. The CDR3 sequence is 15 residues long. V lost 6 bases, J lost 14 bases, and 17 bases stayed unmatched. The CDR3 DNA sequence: TGTGCCAGCAGGGATCGGGGTCTGGGACAGGGAGGCGAGTTCTTC. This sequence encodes CASRDRGLGQGGEFF. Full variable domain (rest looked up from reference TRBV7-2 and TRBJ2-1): GAGVSQSPSNKVTEKGKDVELRCDPISGHTALYWYRQSLGQGLEFLIYFQGNSAPDKSGLPSDRFSAERTGGSVSTLTIQRTQQEDSAVYLCASRDRGLGQGGEFFGPGTRLTVL.

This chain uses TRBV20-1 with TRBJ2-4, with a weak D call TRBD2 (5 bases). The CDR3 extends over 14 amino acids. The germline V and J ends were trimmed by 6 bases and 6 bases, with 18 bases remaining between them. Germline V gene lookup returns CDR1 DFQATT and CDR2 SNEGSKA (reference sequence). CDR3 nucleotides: TGCAGTGCCGACACCTCAGGACGGGGAAACATTCAGTACTTC. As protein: CSADTSGRGNIQYF.

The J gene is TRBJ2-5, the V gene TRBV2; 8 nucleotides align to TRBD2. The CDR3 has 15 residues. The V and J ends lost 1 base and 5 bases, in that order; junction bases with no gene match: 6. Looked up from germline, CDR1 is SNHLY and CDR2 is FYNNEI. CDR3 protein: CASSEGGGGPETQYF. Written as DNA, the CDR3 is TGTGCCAGCAGTGAAGGGGGCGGGGGGCCGGAGACCCAGTACTTC.

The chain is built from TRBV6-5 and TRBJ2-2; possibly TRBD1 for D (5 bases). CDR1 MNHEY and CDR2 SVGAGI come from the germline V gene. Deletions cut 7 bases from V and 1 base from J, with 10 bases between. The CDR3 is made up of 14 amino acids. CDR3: CASTLDKNTGELFF. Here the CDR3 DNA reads TGTGCCAGCACCTTGGACAAGAACACCGGGGAGCTGTTTTTT.

The CDR3 DNA follows: TGCGCCAGCAGCTTGGAGGGACAAGGCTCCGAGCAGTACTTC. It codes for CASSLEGQGSEQYF. V is TRBV5-1 and J is TRBJ2-7, with D perhaps TRBD1 (6 bases). Deletions cut 0 bases from V and 6 bases from J, with 13 bases between. CDR1 and CDR2 from the germline V gene are SGHRS and YFSETQ. The CDR3 spans 14 residues.

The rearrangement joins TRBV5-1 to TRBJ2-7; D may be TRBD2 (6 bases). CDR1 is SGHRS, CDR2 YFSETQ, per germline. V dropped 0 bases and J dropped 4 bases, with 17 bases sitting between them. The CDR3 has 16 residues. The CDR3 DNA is TGCGCCAGCAGCTTGGAGGCGGGGAGAGGGGATTACGAGCAGTACTTC. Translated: CASSLEAGRGDYEQYF.

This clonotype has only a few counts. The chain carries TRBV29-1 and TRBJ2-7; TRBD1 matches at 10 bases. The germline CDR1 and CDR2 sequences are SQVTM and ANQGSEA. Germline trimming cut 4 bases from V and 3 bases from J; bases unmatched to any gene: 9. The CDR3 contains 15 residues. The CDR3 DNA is TGCAGCGTTGCTACTCCGGGACAGGGGAACTACGAGCAGTACTTC. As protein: CSVATPGQGNYEQYF.

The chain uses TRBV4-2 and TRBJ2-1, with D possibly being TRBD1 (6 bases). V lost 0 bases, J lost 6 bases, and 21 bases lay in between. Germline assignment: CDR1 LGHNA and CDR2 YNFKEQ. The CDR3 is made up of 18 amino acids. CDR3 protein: CASSQDGTRGQWLNEQFF. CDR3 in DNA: TGTGCCAGCAGCCAAGATGGGACCAGGGGTCAATGGCTCAATGAGCAGTTCTTC.

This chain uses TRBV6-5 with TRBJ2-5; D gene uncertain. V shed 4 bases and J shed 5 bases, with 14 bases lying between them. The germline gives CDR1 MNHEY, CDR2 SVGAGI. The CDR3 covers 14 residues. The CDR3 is CASSSARVSETQYF. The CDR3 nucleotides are TGTGCCAGCAGTTCCGCCCGGGTTTCGGAGACCCAGTACTTC.

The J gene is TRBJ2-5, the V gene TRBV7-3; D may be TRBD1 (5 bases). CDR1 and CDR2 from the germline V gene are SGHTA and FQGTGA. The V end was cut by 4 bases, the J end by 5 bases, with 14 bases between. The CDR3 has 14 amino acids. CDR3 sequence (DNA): TGTGCCAGCAGCTACCAGGGATCCGGGGAGACCCAGTACTTC. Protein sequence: CASSYQGSGETQYF.

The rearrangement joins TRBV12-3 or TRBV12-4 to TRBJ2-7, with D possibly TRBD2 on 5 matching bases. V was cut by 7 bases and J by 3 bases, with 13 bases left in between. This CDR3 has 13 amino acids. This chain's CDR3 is CASNFGGNYEQYF. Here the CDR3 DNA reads TGTGCCAGCAATTTCGGAGGAAACTACGAGCAGTACTTC.

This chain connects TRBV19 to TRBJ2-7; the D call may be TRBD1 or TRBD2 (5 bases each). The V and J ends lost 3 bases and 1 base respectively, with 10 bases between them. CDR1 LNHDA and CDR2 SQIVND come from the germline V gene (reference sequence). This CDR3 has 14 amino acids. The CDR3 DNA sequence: TGTGCCAGTAGTATCCGGGACCGATCCTACGAGCAGTACTTC. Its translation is CASSIRDRSYEQYF.